The 20 T cell receptor beta chains listed next were all sequenced from one sample in a study of blood T cell repertoires in COVID-19. The data were produced by immunoSEQ multiplex PCR, yet TCRdb's version contains in-frame clones alone and is incomplete. The table includes 200,000 to 300,000 clones, around 89% detected once. The sample taken for sequencing was peripheral blood. These receptor sequences come from a woman between 25 and 40 years old with COVID-19, enrolled during active disease.

V and J are TRBV7-9 and TRBJ2-7; D perhaps matches TRBD1 (6 bases). The CDR3 has 15 amino acids. Germline V gene lookup returns CDR1 SEHNR and CDR2 FQNEAQ (reference sequence). V was shortened by 2 bases and J by 3 bases, with 14 bases between the two germline ends. The CDR3 sequence: CASSLPRTVHYEQYV. CDR3 bases: TGTGCCAGCAGCTTACCCCGGACAGTTCACTACGAGCAGTACGTC.

This clone was picked up one time. V is TRBV28 and J is TRBJ2-3; D uncertain. V was clipped by 6 bases and J by 1 base, with 5 bases between them. Germline V gene data show CDR1 as MDHEN and CDR2 as SYDVKM. The CDR3 consists of 12 residues. The CDR3 region is CASSPGTDTQYF. CDR3 DNA: TGTGCCAGCAGCCCTGGCACAGATACGCAGTATTTT.

The V and J genes are TRBV9 and TRBJ1-6; D unresolved. V was shortened by 0 bases and J by 0 bases, with 4 bases between the two germline ends. CDR1 and CDR2 (germline): SGDLS, YYNGEE. The CDR3 has 15 residues. CDR3 nucleotides: TGTGCCAGCAGCGTAGGTAGCTCCTATAATTCACCCCTCCACTTT. Amino acids: CASSVGSSYNSPLHF. The whole variable domain, remainder taken from reference TRBV9 and TRBJ1-6, is DSGVTQTPKHLITATGQRVTLRCSPRSGDLSVYWYQQSLDQGLQFLIQYYNGEERAKGNILERFSAQQFPDLHSELNLSSLELGDSALYFCASSVGSSYNSPLHFGNGTRLTVT.

The V call is TRBV9, the J call TRBJ1-2, with 11 bases identical to TRBD1. The germline gives CDR1 SGDLS, CDR2 YYNGEE. This CDR3 has 14 residues. With 4 bases clipped from V and 8 bases from J, the junction kept 7 bases outside the gene matches. The CDR3 here is CASSPRTGGEGYTF. CDR3 bases: TGTGCCAGCAGCCCACGGACAGGGGGCGAGGGCTACACCTTC.

There are a few counts of this clone. The chain has TRBV28 and TRBJ2-7; D may be TRBD2 (6 bases). The germline V gene encodes CDR1 MDHEN and CDR2 SYDVKM. V was trimmed by 6 bases and J by 2 bases, leaving 17 bases between them. This CDR3 comprises 15 residues. DNA of the CDR3: TGTGCCAGCAGCTCCCCCTCGGGAGACGCCTACGAGCAGTACTTC. It yields the protein CASSSPSGDAYEQYF.

The chain couples TRBV6-5 to TRBJ1-1, with D perhaps TRBD1 (6 bases). This CDR3 is 15 amino acids long. V shed 6 bases and J shed 5 bases, with 19 bases lying between them. CDR1 MNHEY and CDR2 SVGAGI come from the germline V gene. Written as DNA, the CDR3 is TGTGCCAGCAGCTCCCTCTACGAAGGGGGTACTGAAGCTTTCTTT. It specifies CASSSLYEGGTEAFF.

The chain combines TRBV24-1 with TRBJ2-2; possibly TRBD1 for D (5 bases). This CDR3 has 22 amino acids. Trimming stripped 4 bases from V and 0 bases from J, with 29 bases between. The germline V gene encodes CDR1 KGHDR and CDR2 SFDVKD. Here the CDR3 DNA reads TGTGCCACCAGTGACTACCCCAGGGCTCTCCCCTACGGAAGCACGAACACCGGGGAGCTGTTTTTT. Protein product: CATSDYPRALPYGSTNTGELFF.

This chain links TRBV9 with TRBJ2-5; D is possibly TRBD1 (6 bases). V lost 2 bases to trimming and J lost 0 bases, with 11 bases between them. Germline CDR1 is SGDLS and CDR2 is YYNGEE. The CDR3 spans 15 residues. CDR3 residues: CASSVAGQYQETQYF. CDR3 coding DNA: TGTGCCAGCAGCGTGGCCGGACAGTACCAAGAGACCCAGTACTTC.

This chain links TRBV6-2 or TRBV6-3 with TRBJ2-7; D is possibly TRBD2 (5 bases). The germline CDR1 and CDR2 sequences are MNHEY and SVGEGT. V dropped 6 bases and J dropped 0 bases, with 18 bases sitting between them. This CDR3 comprises 16 residues. The CDR3 nucleotides are TGTGCCAGCAGCGGTTTTTCGGGGATAAGCTCCTACGAGCAGTACTTC. It translates to CASSGFSGISSYEQYF.

The CDR3 DNA sequence: TGTGCCAGCAGTCGGTTGCGTGGCACAGATACGCAGTATTTT. This translates into CASSRLRGTDTQYF. The chain carries TRBV3-1 (or the pseudogene TRBV3-2) and TRBJ2-3, with D uncertain. The germline V gene encodes CDR1 LGHDT and CDR2 YNNKEL (reference sequence). V lost 6 bases and J lost 1, with 11 bases in between. The CDR3 runs 14 residues.

The chain joins TRBV6-5 to TRBJ1-6, with a tentative D call TRBD1 (5 bases). Germline V gives CDR1 MNHEY, CDR2 SVGAGI. CDR3 length: 13 residues. V gave up 11 bases and J gave up 6 bases, with 14 bases separating them. For the CDR3, the DNA is TGTGCCTCCAGGGTACTCGGTAATTCACCCCTCCACTTT. Protein: CASRVLGNSPLHF.

The chain recombines TRBV5-6 with TRBJ1-4, with D hard to call. The CDR3 is made up of 12 amino acids. V lost 4 bases to trimming and J lost 8 bases, with 9 bases between them. CDR1 is SGHDT and CDR2 is YYEEEE in the germline V gene. The chain's CDR3 is CASSRRGEKLFF. The CDR3 bases are TGTGCCAGCAGCCGTCGAGGGGAAAAACTGTTTTTT.

The V call is TRBV27, the J call TRBJ1-4, with D tentatively TRBD1 (5 bases). Germline V gene data show CDR1 as MNHEY and CDR2 as SMNVEV (reference sequence). The CDR3 contains 17 residues. Trimming took 6 bases from V and 0 from J, leaving 17 bases between them. Here the CDR3 reads CASSRSPLQATNEKLFF. The CDR3 DNA reads as TGTGCCAGCAGCCGCTCCCCCCTACAGGCAACTAATGAAAAACTGTTTTTT. Combining the CDR3 with reference TRBV27 and TRBJ1-4 gives the whole variable domain EAQVTQNPRYLITVTGKKLTVTCSQNMNHEYMSWYRQDPGLGLRQIYYSMNVEVTDKGDVPEGYKVSRKEKRNFPLILESPSPNQTSLYFCASSRSPLQATNEKLFFGSGTQLSVL.

The chain has TRBV6-2 or TRBV6-3 and TRBJ1-1; D might be TRBD1 (5 bases). From germline, CDR1 is MNHEY and CDR2 SVGEGT. The CDR3 runs to 12 residues. Deletions cut 5 bases from V and 3 bases from J, with 7 bases between. The CDR3 region has the DNA TGTGCCAGCAGTACAGGATACACTGAAGCTTTCTTT. Amino acid sequence: CASSTGYTEAFF.

The CDR3 protein is CASSIGLGGIGEQFF. CDR3 nucleotides: TGTGCCAGTAGTATTGGTCTAGGGGGTATTGGGGAGCAGTTCTTC. The J gene is TRBJ2-1, the V gene TRBV19; TRBD1 might be the D (6 bases). The CDR3 is made up of 15 amino acids. Per the germline V gene, CDR1 is LNHDA and CDR2 is SQIVND (reference sequence). Trimming removed 3 bases from V and 10 bases from J, with 19 bases in between.

V and J are TRBV28 and TRBJ2-7; D is perhaps TRBD2 (7 bases). Germline values: CDR1 MDHEN, CDR2 SYDVKM. V gave up 8 bases and J gave up 1 base, with 18 bases separating them. This CDR3 is built from 15 residues. The CDR3 DNA sequence: TGTGCCAGCTGCCTGTTCGGGGGGCAGTCCTACGAGCAGTACTTC. Protein sequence: CASCLFGGQSYEQYF.

This rearrangement joins TRBV2 to TRBJ1-5; tentatively, D is TRBD1 (5 bases). The germline V and J ends were trimmed by 3 bases and 4 bases, with 13 bases remaining between them. Per germline, CDR1 SNHLY and CDR2 FYNNEI. The CDR3 spans 15 residues. Here the CDR3 reads CASSEVREPNQPQHF. The CDR3 coding sequence is TGTGCCAGCAGTGAGGTCAGGGAACCAAATCAGCCCCAGCATTTT. The full variable domain, rest sourced from reference TRBV2 and TRBJ1-5, is EPEVTQTPSHQVTQMGQEVILRCVPISNHLYFYWYRQILGQKVEFLVSFYNNEISEKSEIFDDQFSVERPDGSNFTLKIRSTKLEDSAMYFCASSEVREPNQPQHFGDGTRLSIL.

The chain recombines TRBV5-5 with TRBJ2-3; weak D call: TRBD1 (5 bases). Trimming removed 6 bases at V and 2 bases at J, with 10 bases between. CDR1 and CDR2 (germline): SGHKS, YYEKEE (reference sequence). CDR3 length: 13 residues. The CDR3: CASTRAYTDTQYF. In nucleotides, the CDR3 is TGTGCCAGCACCAGGGCTTACACAGATACGCAGTATTTT.

The rearrangement links TRBV5-1 to TRBJ2-2; 8 bases map to TRBD2. This CDR3 has 16 amino acids. V was pared by 2 bases and J by 4 bases, with 7 bases of the junction left unmatched. In germline, CDR1 is SGHRS, CDR2 YFSETQ. The CDR3 region has the DNA TGCGCCAGCAGCTTCTTGGCGGGGGGAGGCACCGGGGAGCTGTTTTTT. Encoded protein: CASSFLAGGGTGELFF.

The chain has TRBV5-6 and TRBJ2-1; TRBD2 agrees at 9 bases. J gave up 4 bases and V 2 bases, and 7 bases lay outside the gene matches. Germline lookup yields CDR1 SGHDT and CDR2 YYEEEE. CDR3 size: 16 residues. CDR3 residues: CASSFEMRGGYNEQFF. CDR3 in DNA: TGTGCCAGCAGCTTCGAGATGCGGGGGGGTTACAATGAGCAGTTCTTC. The full variable domain, with the rest looked up from reference TRBV5-6 and TRBJ2-1, is DAGVTQSPTHLIKTRGQQVTLRCSPKSGHDTVSWYQQALGQGPQFIFQYYEEEERQRGNFPDRFSGHQFPNYSSELNVNALLLGDSALYLCASSFEMRGGYNEQFFGPGTRLTVL.